This T cell receptor beta chain was retrieved from a study of blood T cell repertoires in COVID-19. Of note for this clone: Additional DNA sequences in this sample encode the identical CDR3.

CDR3 size: 15 residues. The J segment lost 0 bases and the V segment lost 5 bases, leaving 2 bases of the junction unmatched. The germline CDR1 and CDR2 sequences are MNHEY and SVGAGI. Source study methods: The assay estimated nucleated cells by amplifying reference gene primers. Using immunoSEQ multiplex PCR, the repertoire was profiled, and TCRdb retains in-frame clones only, with some absent. The V and J calls and clone size come from that table; D and trimming were worked out from the DNA. The sample has approximately 300,000 clones, roughly 90% seen once. Material: peripheral blood. The TCR comes from a man younger than 35 who had recovered from COVID-19. The chain recombines TRBV6-5 with TRBJ2-3, with TRBD2 identical over 10 bases. The CDR3 protein is CASSPTSGSTDTQYF. In DNA, the CDR3 is TGTGCCAGCAGTCCGACTAGCGGGAGCACAGATACGCAGTATTTT.